A selection of T cell receptor beta chains follows, all from one sample in a study of cytomegalovirus exposure and HLA in healthy donors. The table came from immunoSEQ multiplex PCR; TCRdb's copy has only in-frame clones and leaves some out. The sample has around 130,000 clones; 60% to 85% are singletons. Source material: PBMCs. The source is a man aged 25 to 40 in good health and CMV-seronegative. Each CDR3 is given with its conserved first and last residue. A D gene is named only where the DNA matches it firmly. Size is omitted from some rows. Given values are once, few, many or a class for expanded clones.

cdr3_nt,cdr3_aa,v_call,j_call,clone_size,d_call
TGTGCCAGTAGTCGACAGGGGGACACCGGGGAGCTGTTTTTT,CASSRQGDTGELFF,TRBV19,TRBJ2-2,.,TRBD1
TGTGCCAGCAGTTTGACGGGGGACAGCTACTATGGCTACACCTTC,CASSLTGDSYYGYTF,TRBV6-5,TRBJ1-2,.,TRBD1
TGTGCCAGCAGCCCCATCGAACGGGAGACCCAGTACTTC,CASSPIERETQYF,TRBV27,TRBJ2-5,.,.
TGTGCCAGCAGTTACACCGGGGAGATCCAAGAGACCCAGTACTTC,CASSYTGEIQETQYF,TRBV6-5,TRBJ2-5,.,.
TGCGCCAGCAGCCAAGAACCCGGGATAGCGGGACCCTACAATGAGCAGTTCTTC,CASSQEPGIAGPYNEQFF,TRBV4-3,TRBJ2-1,.,TRBD2
TGCGCCAGCAGCTTGGAGGTAGCGGGCTCGGGCACAGATACGCAGTATTTT,CASSLEVAGSGTDTQYF,TRBV5-1,TRBJ2-3,.,TRBD2
TGTGCCAGCAGCTTGCCAGCCTACGAGCAGTACTTC,CASSLPAYEQYF,TRBV7-2,TRBJ2-7,.,.
TGTGCTAGCGTTCAGGGTGAAGAGACCCAGTACTTC,CASVQGEETQYF,TRBV6-4,TRBJ2-5,.,.
TGTGCCAGCTCACCATCCTCCCCGGAGCACACTGAAGCTTTCTTT,CASSPSSPEHTEAFF,TRBV18,TRBJ1-1,.,.
TGTGCCAGCAGCTTAGTTGCGGCCCCGTGGGATACGCAGTATTTT,CASSLVAAPWDTQYF,TRBV7-2,TRBJ2-3,.,.
TGCGCCAGCAGCTTGCGGCAGGGGTACACTGAAGCTTTCTTT,CASSLRQGYTEAFF,TRBV5-1,TRBJ1-1,.,.
TGTGCCAGCAGTTGGGGGACAGACTATGGCTACACCTTC,CASSWGTDYGYTF,TRBV28,TRBJ1-2,.,TRBD1
TGTGCCAGCAGTTACCCCTCAGCGGGGGGATCCTACGAGCAGTACTTC,CASSYPSAGGSYEQYF,TRBV6-5,TRBJ2-7,.,TRBD2
TGTGCCAGCAGTGACTCGGGACTAGCGGGAGCAGATACGCAGTATTTT,CASSDSGLAGADTQYF,TRBV6-4,TRBJ2-3,.,TRBD2
TGTGCCAGCAGCCGACTAGCGGGAGGCCCGTACGAGCAGTACTTC,CASSRLAGGPYEQYF,TRBV11-2,TRBJ2-7,few,TRBD2
TGTGCCAGCAGTGAATCTGGCAGCGGGGGGGTCAATGAGCAGTTCTTC,CASSESGSGGVNEQFF,TRBV25-1,TRBJ2-1,.,TRBD2
TGTGCCAGCAGTTTAGGGGGGGCCATGAACACTGAAGCTTTCTTT,CASSLGGAMNTEAFF,TRBV6-5,TRBJ1-1,.,.
TGTGCCTGGTCTACAGGGGCCTATGGCTACACCTTC,CAWSTGAYGYTF,TRBV30,TRBJ1-2,.,TRBD1
TGTGCCAGCAGCCCGACAGGGTACCCTAATTCACCCCTCCACTTT,CASSPTGYPNSPLHF,TRBV6-1,TRBJ1-6,once,TRBD1
TGTGCCAGCAGTAACGGAGGAAGTAAGGTGAATGAGCAGTTCTTC,CASSNGGSKVNEQFF,TRBV6-5,TRBJ2-1,once,.
TGTGCCAGCTGGGGGGGGCCAACAAGGGATACGCAGTATTTT,CASWGGPTRDTQYF,TRBV7-9,TRBJ2-3,few,.
TGTGCCAGTAGTGCCGGGGGGGCGGAGGCTTTCTTT,CASSAGGAEAFF,TRBV19,TRBJ1-1,few,.
TGTGCCAGCAGCTTCGCCGGGACTAGCGCACAAGAGACCCAGTACTTC,CASSFAGTSAQETQYF,TRBV7-9,TRBJ2-5,.,TRBD2
TGTGCCAGCAGTTCGGCCGGGGAGACTGGAAACACCATATATTTT,CASSSAGETGNTIYF,TRBV28,TRBJ1-3,.,.
TGTGCCAGCAGCTTAGAGGGCTGGAATTCACCCCTCCACTTT,CASSLEGWNSPLHF,TRBV5-8,TRBJ1-6,once,.
TGTGCCAGCAGCCAAACAACCTACGAGCAGTACTTC,CASSQTTYEQYF,TRBV7-2,TRBJ2-7,.,.
TGTGCCAGCAGTGCCGGGACTAGATACAATGAGCAGTTCTTC,CASSAGTRYNEQFF,TRBV6-1,TRBJ2-1,.,TRBD2
TGTGCCAGTAGTATAGGCCTCACCCTATTGGGGAGCTCTAACTATGGCTACACCTTC,CASSIGLTLLGSSNYGYTF,TRBV19,TRBJ1-2,.,.
TGCGCCAGCAGCTCCCCGCCGGGACTAGCGGTACAAGAGACCCAGTACTTC,CASSSPPGLAVQETQYF,TRBV5-1,TRBJ2-5,.,TRBD2
TGTGCCAGCTCACCAACGGAGAATGAAAAACTGTTTTTT,CASSPTENEKLFF,TRBV18,TRBJ1-4,.,.
TGTGCCAGCAGCCCGGGACAGGGCGAGCAGTACTTC,CASSPGQGEQYF,TRBV7-9,TRBJ2-7,.,TRBD1
TGTGCCAGTAGTATTAGCGGGAGCTCCTACAATGAGCAGTTCTTC,CASSISGSSYNEQFF,TRBV19,TRBJ2-1,.,TRBD2
TGCAGCGTTGTTGTCTCGGGAGTGTGGCTCCTTGGCAATGAGCAGTTCTTC,CSVVVSGVWLLGNEQFF,TRBV29-1,TRBJ2-1,.,.
TGTGCCAGCAGCAGAAAAGGACAGCTACCAACTAATGAAAAACTGTTTTTT,CASSRKGQLPTNEKLFF,TRBV21-1,TRBJ1-4,.,.
TGTGCCAGCAGTTTCGACGACCCGAGGACGCAGTATTTT,CASSFDDPRTQYF,TRBV28,TRBJ2-3,few,.
TGTGCCTGGAGTTTGGGGGCCTATCAGCCCCAGCATTTT,CAWSLGAYQPQHF,TRBV30,TRBJ1-5,.,.
TGTGCCAGCAGAAGAGCGGGGGACAATAGGGAGACCCAGTACTTC,CASRRAGDNRETQYF,TRBV6-1,TRBJ2-5,.,TRBD2
TGTGCCAGCAGCGTAGGAGCACTCGCGGGCACTGAAGCTTTCTTT,CASSVGALAGTEAFF,TRBV9,TRBJ1-1,.,.
TGTGCCAGCAGAGGGACAGGGGCTGTTCAGCCCCAGCATTTT,CASRGTGAVQPQHF,TRBV28,TRBJ1-5,.,TRBD1
TGTGCCTGGAGTAGGGCGGGAGGGCAAACAGATACGCAGTATTTT,CAWSRAGGQTDTQYF,TRBV30,TRBJ2-3,.,TRBD2
TGTGCCAGCAGCTTTACAGGGGGCACTGAAGCTTTCTTT,CASSFTGGTEAFF,TRBV13,TRBJ1-1,.,TRBD1
TGTGCCAGCAGCCAAGGGACTGGCTCGGGTGCCTACGAGCAGTACTTC,CASSQGTGSGAYEQYF,TRBV4-2,TRBJ2-7,.,.